A single sample is the source of the 19 T cell receptor beta chains below, sequenced in a study of blood T cells in healthy people across ages. The use of a sample-barcoded 5' primer and a J-beta primer mix characterized a second PCR of about 7 to 12 cycles. One entry per CDR3 protein results from TCRdb running MiXCR on the 5' RACE reads. The sample lists around 320,000 distinct CDR3 sequences, 27% occurring once. The specimen sequenced was blood. The origin of the receptors is a woman aged 70-85 years in good health.

This clonotype turned up a few times. This rearrangement joins TRBV28 to TRBJ2-7, with D hard to call. Trimming stripped 4 bases from V and 5 bases from J, with 9 bases between. Germline V gene lookup returns CDR1 MDHEN and CDR2 SYDVKM. CDR3 length: 12 residues. The CDR3: CASSSPVNEQYF. The CDR3 region has the DNA TGTGCCAGCAGTTCCCCGGTGAACGAGCAGTACTTC.

The chain couples TRBV28 to TRBJ2-1; D call uncertain. The CDR3 length is 16 residues. Trimming took off 3 bases at V and 5 bases at J, with 17 bases between the two ends. Germline values: CDR1 MDHEN, CDR2 SYDVKM. CDR3 residues: CASSFPASGRDNEQFF. CDR3 nucleotide sequence: TGTGCCAGCAGTTTCCCAGCTTCCGGACGGGACAATGAGCAGTTCTTC.

The CDR3 reads CASSPPGVGYGYTF. The CDR3, as DNA: TGCGCCAGCAGCCCACCTGGCGTGGGGTATGGCTACACCTTC. The chain joins TRBV4-1 to TRBJ1-2; D gene unclear. The CDR3 is 14 residues long. V was shortened by 4 bases and J by 5 bases, with 14 bases between the two germline ends. The germline CDR1 and CDR2 sequences are MGHRA and YSYEKL.

The V gene is TRBV6-5, the J gene TRBJ2-5, with 9 bases lining up with TRBD1. J was trimmed by 4 bases and V by 4 bases; bases with no gene match: 7. The germline gives CDR1 MNHEY, CDR2 SVGAGI. CDR3 size: 15 residues. CDR3 sequence reads: CASSFGQGSGETQYF. DNA for the CDR3: TGTGCCAGCAGTTTCGGACAGGGGAGTGGAGAGACCCAGTACTTC.

The gene calls are TRBV11-2 and TRBJ1-1; D not certain. V lost 4 bases to trimming and J lost 9 bases, with 15 bases between them. Germline V gives CDR1 SGHAT, CDR2 FQNNGV. The CDR3 loop spans 13 amino acids. The CDR3 region is CASSSRTASQAFF. The CDR3 nucleotides read TGTGCCAGCAGCTCCCGGACCGCCTCTCAAGCTTTCTTT.

In its sample, this clonotype was seen once. The chain links TRBV6-1 to TRBJ2-4; no clear D gene. From germline, CDR1 is MNHNS and CDR2 SASEGT. The CDR3 has 12 amino acids. V lost 0 bases, J lost 7 bases, and 4 bases lay in between. CDR3 region: CASSEAHNIQYF. The CDR3 coding sequence is TGTGCCAGCAGTGAAGCGCATAACATTCAGTACTTC.

This clonotype was recorded a few times. This chain links TRBV11-2 with TRBJ2-5; 7 bases line up with TRBD1. Germline CDR1 is SGHAT and CDR2 is FQNNGV. V trimming: 7 bases; J trimming: 3 bases; junction bases outside the gene matches: 14. CDR3 length: 16 amino acids. DNA of the CDR3: TGTGCCAGCAACCAACGAGGGGGCGGAAGAGAAGAGACCCAGTACTTC. Translating it yields CASNQRGGGREETQYF. Looking up the rest from reference TRBV11-2 and TRBJ2-5 gives the full variable domain: EAGVAQSPRYKIIEKRQSVAFWCNPISGHATLYWYQQILGQGPKLLIQFQNNGVVDDSQLPKDRFSAERLKGVDSTLKIQPAKLEDSAVYLCASNQRGGGREETQYFGPGTRLLVL.

This clonotype was observed many times. V gene TRBV20-1 combines with J gene TRBJ1-5, with D possibly matching TRBD1 (6 bases). The CDR3 runs 14 residues. The germline V gene has CDR1 DFQATT and CDR2 SNEGSKA (reference sequence). V lost 5 bases and J lost 0, with 11 bases in between. Written as DNA, the CDR3 is TGCAGTGCTGTACAGGGAGCTAGCAATCAGCCCCAGCATTTT. Residues: CSAVQGASNQPQHF.

This clonotype was seen a few times. The genes are TRBV7-9 and TRBJ1-2; D not resolved. There are 15 residues in the CDR3. Trimming took 1 base from V and 0 from J, leaving 9 bases between them. CDR1 and CDR2 (germline): SEHNR, FQNEAQ (reference sequence). CDR3 coding DNA: TGTGCCAGCAGCTTAGTGGTCCCCTCTAACTATGGCTACACCTTC. This codes for CASSLVVPSNYGYTF.

This chain connects TRBV20-1 to TRBJ1-2; 7 nucleotides agree with TRBD1. This CDR3 is 14 amino acids long. Looked up from germline, CDR1 is DFQATT and CDR2 is SNEGSKA (reference sequence). V lost 0 bases and J lost 7; bases outside the gene matches: 8. CDR3 in amino acids: CSARDLDREGGYTF. CDR3 sequence (DNA): TGCAGTGCTAGAGATCTCGACAGGGAGGGTGGCTACACCTTC.

This chain connects TRBV10-3 to TRBJ2-1; unclear D gene. V lost 6 bases, J lost 2 bases, and 2 bases lay in between. Germline lookup yields CDR1 ENHRY and CDR2 SYGVKD. CDR3 length equals 11 residues. The CDR3 region has the DNA TGTGCCATCAGGGCCTACAATGAGCAGTTCTTC. Translated, it gives CAIRAYNEQFF.

The rearrangement uses TRBV29-1 and TRBJ2-3, with 9 bases identical to TRBD2. J gave up 1 base and V 3 bases, and 5 bases lay outside the gene matches. The CDR3 totals 15 residues. The germline gives CDR1 SQVTM, CDR2 ANQGSEA. The chain's CDR3 is CSVDPSGTGTDTQYF. The CDR3 DNA follows: TGCAGCGTTGACCCTAGCGGGACTGGCACAGATACGCAGTATTTT.

The chain couples TRBV11-2 to TRBJ1-5, with D perhaps matching TRBD1 (5 bases). Deletions cut 3 bases from V and 6 bases from J, with 12 bases between. The CDR3 loop spans 14 amino acids. CDR1 and CDR2 (germline): SGHAT, FQNNGV. Here the CDR3 DNA reads TGTGCCAGCAGCTTGGGGCAGGGCGGTCAGCCCCAGCATTTT. Amino acid sequence: CASSLGQGGQPQHF.

This clonotype was observed a handful of times. The V call is TRBV9, the J call TRBJ2-1; TRBD2 matches at 14 bases. This CDR3 region has 16 residues. In germline, CDR1 is SGDLS, CDR2 YYNGEE. Unmatched junction bases numbered 5, after V lost 3 bases and J lost 6 bases. The CDR3 nucleotides are TGTGCCAGCAGCGGACTAGCGGGAGGGCTGGGCAATGAGCAGTTCTTC. This translates into CASSGLAGGLGNEQFF.

This clonotype has at least ten counts. V and J are TRBV7-3 and TRBJ2-5; TRBD2 matches at 9 bases. The CDR3 sequence is 14 residues long. CDR1 is SGHTA and CDR2 is FQGTGA in the germline V gene. After removal of 5 bases from V and 5 bases from J, the junction contained 6 bases not matched to a gene. The chain's CDR3 is CASSPIAGVETQYF. CDR3 coding DNA: TGTGCCAGCAGCCCGATAGCGGGAGTGGAGACCCAGTACTTC.

This clonotype has a handful of counts. The chain recombines TRBV11-2 with TRBJ2-1; 10 bases are shared with TRBD1. The DNA end is more similar to TRBJ2-7, so the J call may be wrong. Germline loops: CDR1 SGHAT, CDR2 FQNNGV. The CDR3 extends over 16 amino acids. In DNA form, the CDR3 reads TGTGCCAGCAGCCTACAAACCGGGACAGGGGCCTACGAGCAGTACTTC. The encoded protein is CASSLQTGTGAYEQYF.

The genes are TRBV29-1 and TRBJ1-4; a possible D gene is TRBD1 (5 bases). Germline V lookup: CDR1 SQVTM, CDR2 ANQGSEA. The CDR3 totals 14 residues. V was clipped by 6 bases and J by 4 bases, with 15 bases between them. CDR3 protein: CSVAPSGRNEKLFF. CDR3 coding DNA: TGCAGCGTGGCCCCCTCAGGGCGTAATGAAAAACTGTTTTTT.

This sequence joins TRBV28 and TRBJ2-7; a weak D match, TRBD2 (6 bases). Germline values: CDR1 MDHEN, CDR2 SYDVKM. V lost 7 bases, J lost 4 bases, and 14 bases lay in between. This CDR3 is built from 13 residues. In DNA form, the CDR3 reads TGTGCCAGCACGGGGCCGGGACTGTACGAGCAGTACTTC. Protein sequence: CASTGPGLYEQYF.

The chain employs TRBV5-6 and TRBJ2-1; weak D call: TRBD1 (6 bases). The germline V gene encodes CDR1 SGHDT and CDR2 YYEEEE. The V gene lost 4 bases and the J gene lost 3 bases, with 14 bases spanning the gap. There are 15 residues in the CDR3. CDR3 bases: TGTGCCAGCAGCGACCGGGACATTTACTACAATGAGCAGTTCTTC. Translation: CASSDRDIYYNEQFF.